This T cell receptor beta chain was recorded in a study of cytomegalovirus exposure and HLA in healthy donors. Findings and caveats of the study: Cytomegalovirus-associated status was assigned to around 160 TCR beta chains. Usually a TCR sequence was rare, but some public TCRs were found in many donors. In a later analysis, at a false discovery rate of 0.05, over 15,000 TCR beta sequences were associated with HLA alleles.

In the PCR, 60 Vbeta and 13 Jbeta primers were used. Sequenced by immunoSEQ multiplex PCR; TCRdb stores in-frame clones only, minus some. The table lists about 180,000 clones, roughly 80% of them singletons, with under 1.5% in the top ten. Remarks on this clone: Its antigen is undetermined.

Germline assignment: CDR1 SGHNT and CDR2 YENEEA. This CDR3 is built from 15 residues. The ends were cut back, 5 bases at V and 4 bases at J, with 14 bases in the middle. The chain recombines TRBV11-3 with TRBJ2-2, with D possibly being TRBD1 (6 bases). The source is a girl aged 10 to 17 in good health and CMV-seropositive. Sequencing used PBMCs. The CDR3 reads CASSRTGSVTGELFF. The CDR3 DNA sequence: TGTGCCAGCAGCCGCACAGGGAGCGTCACCGGGGAGCTGTTTTTT.